This TCR beta chain was profiled in a study of cytomegalovirus exposure and HLA in healthy donors. Study-wide results and limits: The study designated fewer than 200 TCR beta chains cytomegalovirus-associated. Testing in vitro showed a few CMV-associated chains specific for CMV antigens.

Separate from the 666-subject first cohort was the roughly 120-subject validation cohort, to which the donors belonged. With respect to this clone: Its antigen is still unknown.

Losses at the gene ends were 5 bases for V and 3 bases for J; bases not matched to a gene: 4. In germline, CDR1 is MNHEY, CDR2 SVGAGI. The CDR3 totals 14 residues. TCRdb's copy holds only in-frame clones and misses some; the assay was immunoSEQ multiplex PCR. The data show approximately 190,000 clones, 84% seen once. V usage is TRBV6-5 and J usage is TRBJ1-5; 7 bases map to TRBD1. This TCR came from a man aged 18 to 29 in good health and CMV-seropositive. What was sequenced was PBMCs. CDR3 sequence: CASSDGQANQPQHF. CDR3 coding DNA: TGTGCCAGCAGTGATGGACAGGCCAATCAGCCCCAGCATTTT.